This T cell receptor beta chain was captured in a study of T cell responses to AZD1222 COVID-19 vaccine. Regarding the study as a whole: At baseline, seropositivity was found in only six AZD1222 recipients. Unmutated regions of variants are reportedly targeted by nearly half of spike-specific TCRs. Repertoires were obtained solely post-peak T cell response. Most donors were white British and more were female, and clonal diversity was possibly underestimated.

The CDR3 is made up of 16 amino acids. Trimming removed 5 bases from V and 0 bases from J, with 14 bases in between. Germline-derived CDR1 and CDR2 are SGHAT and FQNNGV. TCRdb's table, derived via immunoSEQ multiplex PCR, lists solely in-frame clones and lacks some. The sample has 90,000 to 100,000 clones, 70% to 90% seen once; the top ten hold approximately 3%. With respect to this clone: Its matching antigen is unknown.

The receptor comes from an adult in good health. Sequences were derived from peripheral blood, sampled on day 0 of AZD1222 vaccination. The chain carries TRBV11-2 and TRBJ2-4; D perhaps matches TRBD2 (6 bases). The DNA for the CDR3 is TGTGCCAGCAGCACCCCGGGACTCGGAGCCAAAAACATTCAGTACTTC. It codes for CASSTPGLGAKNIQYF. The full variable domain, its missing parts supplied by reference TRBV11-2 and TRBJ2-4, is EAGVAQSPRYKIIEKRQSVAFWCNPISGHATLYWYQQILGQGPKLLIQFQNNGVVDDSQLPKDRFSAERLKGVDSTLKIQPAKLEDSAVYLCASSTPGLGAKNIQYFGAGTRLSVL.